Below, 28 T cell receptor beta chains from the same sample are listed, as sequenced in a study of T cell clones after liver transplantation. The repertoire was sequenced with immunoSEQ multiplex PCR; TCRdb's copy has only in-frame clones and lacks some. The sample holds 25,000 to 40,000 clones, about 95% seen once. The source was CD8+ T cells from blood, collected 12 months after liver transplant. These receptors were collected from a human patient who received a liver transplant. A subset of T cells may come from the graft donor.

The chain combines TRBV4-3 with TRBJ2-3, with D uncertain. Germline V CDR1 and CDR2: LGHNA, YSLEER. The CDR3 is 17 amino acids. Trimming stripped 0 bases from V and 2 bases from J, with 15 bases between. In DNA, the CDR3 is TGCGCCAGCAGCCAAGATCGTAAACTATCATACACAGATACGCAGTATTTT. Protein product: CASSQDRKLSYTDTQYF.

CDR3 residues: CAISPPGLAGGPRFGELFF. The CDR3 nucleotides are TGTGCCATCAGCCCACCGGGACTAGCGGGAGGGCCGAGGTTCGGGGAGCTGTTTTTT. This rearrangement joins TRBV10-3 to TRBJ2-2, with 16 nucleotides matching TRBD2. Germline trimming cut 6 bases from V and 7 bases from J; bases unmatched to any gene: 14. The CDR3 runs to 19 residues. Looked up from germline, CDR1 is ENHRY and CDR2 is SYGVKD.

The CDR3 spells CASSLWVYTGELFF. In DNA form, the CDR3 reads TGTGCCAGCAGTTTATGGGTTTACACCGGGGAGCTGTTTTTT. V is TRBV27 and J is TRBJ2-2; D is undetermined. This CDR3 spans 14 amino acids. V was pared by 1 base and J by 3 bases, with 6 bases between. Germline CDR1 MNHEY, CDR2 SMNVEV (reference sequence).

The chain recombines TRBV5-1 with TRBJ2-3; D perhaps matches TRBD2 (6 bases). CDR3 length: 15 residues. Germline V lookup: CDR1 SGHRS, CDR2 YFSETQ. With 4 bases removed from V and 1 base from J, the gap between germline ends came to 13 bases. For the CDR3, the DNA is TGCGCCAGCAGCCCGGGGGTAGGAGGCACAGATACGCAGTATTTT. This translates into CASSPGVGGTDTQYF.

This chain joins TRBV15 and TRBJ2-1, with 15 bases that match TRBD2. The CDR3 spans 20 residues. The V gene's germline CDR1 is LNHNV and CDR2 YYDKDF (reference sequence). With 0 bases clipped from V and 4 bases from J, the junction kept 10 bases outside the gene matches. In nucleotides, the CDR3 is TGTGCCACCAGCAGAGATCAAGGCTGGACTAGCGGGAGGGATTACAATGAGCAGTTCTTC. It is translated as CATSRDQGWTSGRDYNEQFF. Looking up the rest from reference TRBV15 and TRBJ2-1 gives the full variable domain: DAMVIQNPRYQVTQFGKPVTLSCSQTLNHNVMYWYQQKSSQAPKLLFHYYDKDFNNEADTPDNFQSRRPNTSFCFLDIRSPGLGDTAMYLCATSRDQGWTSGRDYNEQFFGPGTRLTVL.

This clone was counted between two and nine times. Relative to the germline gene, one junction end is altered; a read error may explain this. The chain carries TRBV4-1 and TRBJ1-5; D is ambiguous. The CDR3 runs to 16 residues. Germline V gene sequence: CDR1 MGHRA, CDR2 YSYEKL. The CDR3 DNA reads TGCGCCAGCAGCAAAGACTGGATGGGGAGCAATCAGCCCCAGCATTTT. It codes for CASSKDWMGSNQPQHF.

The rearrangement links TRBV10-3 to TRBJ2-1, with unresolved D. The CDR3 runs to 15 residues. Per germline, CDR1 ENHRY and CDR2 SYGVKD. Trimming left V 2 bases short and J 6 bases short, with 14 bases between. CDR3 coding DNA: TGTGCCATCAGTGAGCTTAGCTTCGTCTCCAATGAGCAGTTCTTC. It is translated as CAISELSFVSNEQFF.

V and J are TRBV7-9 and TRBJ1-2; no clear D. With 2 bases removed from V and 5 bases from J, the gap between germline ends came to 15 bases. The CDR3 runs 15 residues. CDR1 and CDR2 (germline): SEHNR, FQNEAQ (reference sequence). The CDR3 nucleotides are TGTGCCAGCAGCTTATCAGACACCTACGGGTATGGCTACACCTTC. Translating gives CASSLSDTYGYGYTF.

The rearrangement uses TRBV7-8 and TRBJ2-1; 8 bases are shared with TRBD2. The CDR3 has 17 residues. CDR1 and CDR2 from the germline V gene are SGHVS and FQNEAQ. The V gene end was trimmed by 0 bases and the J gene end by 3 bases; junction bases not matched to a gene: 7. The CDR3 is CASSLATLGRDYNEQFF. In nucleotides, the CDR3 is TGTGCCAGCAGCTTAGCTACCCTCGGGAGGGACTACAATGAGCAGTTCTTC.

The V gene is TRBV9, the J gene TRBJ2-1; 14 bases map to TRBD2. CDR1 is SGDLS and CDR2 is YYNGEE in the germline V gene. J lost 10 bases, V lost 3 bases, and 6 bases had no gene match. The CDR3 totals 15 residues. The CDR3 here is CASSAGLAGVDEQFF. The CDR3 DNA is TGTGCCAGCAGCGCGGGACTAGCGGGAGTGGACGAGCAGTTCTTC.

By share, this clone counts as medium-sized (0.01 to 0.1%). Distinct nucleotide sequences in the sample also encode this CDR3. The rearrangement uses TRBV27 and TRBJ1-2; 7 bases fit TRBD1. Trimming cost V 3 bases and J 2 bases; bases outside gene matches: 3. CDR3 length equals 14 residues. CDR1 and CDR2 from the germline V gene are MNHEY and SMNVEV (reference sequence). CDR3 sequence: CASSLQGGNYGYTF. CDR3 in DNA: TGTGCCAGCAGTTTGCAGGGGGGCAACTATGGCTACACCTTC.

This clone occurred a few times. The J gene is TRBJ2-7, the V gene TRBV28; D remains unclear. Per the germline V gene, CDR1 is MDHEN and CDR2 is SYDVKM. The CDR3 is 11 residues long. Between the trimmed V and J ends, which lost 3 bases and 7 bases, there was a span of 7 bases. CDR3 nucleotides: TGTGCCAGCAGTTTTAACGCGGAGCAGTACTTC. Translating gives CASSFNAEQYF.

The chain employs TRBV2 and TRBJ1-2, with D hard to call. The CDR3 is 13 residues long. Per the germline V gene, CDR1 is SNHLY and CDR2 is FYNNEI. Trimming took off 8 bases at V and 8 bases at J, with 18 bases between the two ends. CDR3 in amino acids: CASSGRPANGYTF. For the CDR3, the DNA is TGTGCCAGCTCGGGCCGGCCGGCCAACGGCTACACCTTC.

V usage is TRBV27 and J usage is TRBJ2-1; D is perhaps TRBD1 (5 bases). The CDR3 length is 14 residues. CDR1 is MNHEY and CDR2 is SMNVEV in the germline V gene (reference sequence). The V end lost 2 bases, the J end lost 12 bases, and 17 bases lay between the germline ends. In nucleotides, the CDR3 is TGTGCCAGCAGTTTAACAGGAAGTTTCATTGGGCAGTTCTTC. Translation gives CASSLTGSFIGQFF.

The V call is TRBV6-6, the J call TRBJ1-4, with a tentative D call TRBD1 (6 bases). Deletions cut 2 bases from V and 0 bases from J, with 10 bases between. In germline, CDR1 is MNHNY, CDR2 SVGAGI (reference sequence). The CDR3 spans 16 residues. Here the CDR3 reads CASSYVAGATNEKLFF. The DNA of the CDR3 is TGTGCCAGCAGTTACGTGGCAGGGGCAACTAATGAAAAACTGTTTTTT.

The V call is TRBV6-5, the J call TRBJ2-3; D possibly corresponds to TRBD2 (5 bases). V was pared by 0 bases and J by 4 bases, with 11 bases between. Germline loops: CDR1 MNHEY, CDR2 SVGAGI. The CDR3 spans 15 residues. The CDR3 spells CASSYSTAGADTQYF. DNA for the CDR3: TGTGCCAGCAGTTACTCGACGGCCGGGGCAGATACGCAGTATTTT.

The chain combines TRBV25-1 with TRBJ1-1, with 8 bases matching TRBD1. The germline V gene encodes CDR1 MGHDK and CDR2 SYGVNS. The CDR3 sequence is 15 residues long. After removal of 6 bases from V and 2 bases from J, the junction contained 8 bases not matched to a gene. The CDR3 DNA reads TGTGCCAGCAGAGGAGATGACAGGGGTAACACTGAAGCTTTCTTT. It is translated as CASRGDDRGNTEAFF.

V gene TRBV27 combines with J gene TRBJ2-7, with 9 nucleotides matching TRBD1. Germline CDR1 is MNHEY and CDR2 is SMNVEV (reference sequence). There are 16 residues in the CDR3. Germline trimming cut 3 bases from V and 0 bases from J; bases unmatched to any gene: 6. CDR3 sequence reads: CASSLSGTGSSYEQYF. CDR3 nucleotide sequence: TGTGCCAGCAGTTTGTCCGGGACAGGGAGCTCCTACGAGCAGTACTTC.

CDR3 nucleotide sequence: TGCAGCGTTGAAGATCCACGGGGGGGCTACACCTTC. It encodes CSVEDPRGGYTF. The chain combines TRBV29-1 with TRBJ1-2; possibly TRBD1 for D (5 bases). The CDR3 loop spans 12 amino acids. With 0 bases removed from V and 8 bases from J, the gap between germline ends came to 10 bases. The germline gives CDR1 SQVTM, CDR2 ANQGSEA.

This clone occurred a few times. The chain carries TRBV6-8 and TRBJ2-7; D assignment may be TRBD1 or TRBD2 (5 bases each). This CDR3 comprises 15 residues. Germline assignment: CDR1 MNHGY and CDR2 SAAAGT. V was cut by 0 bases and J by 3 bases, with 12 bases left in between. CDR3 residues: CASSYSSQGVYEQYF. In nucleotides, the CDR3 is TGTGCCAGCAGTTACTCGAGTCAGGGAGTCTACGAGCAGTACTTC.

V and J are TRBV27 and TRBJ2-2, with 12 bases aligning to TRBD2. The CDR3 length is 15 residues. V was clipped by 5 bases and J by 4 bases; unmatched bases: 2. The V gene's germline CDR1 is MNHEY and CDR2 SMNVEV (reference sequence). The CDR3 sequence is CASSGLAGITGELFF. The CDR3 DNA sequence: TGTGCCAGCAGTGGACTAGCGGGAATCACCGGGGAGCTGTTTTTT.

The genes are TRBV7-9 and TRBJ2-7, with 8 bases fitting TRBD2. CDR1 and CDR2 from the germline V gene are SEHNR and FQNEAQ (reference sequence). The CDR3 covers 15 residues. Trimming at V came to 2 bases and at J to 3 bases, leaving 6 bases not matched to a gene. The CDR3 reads CASSLTAGEDYEQYF. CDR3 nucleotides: TGTGCCAGCAGCTTAACAGCGGGAGAAGACTACGAGCAGTACTTC. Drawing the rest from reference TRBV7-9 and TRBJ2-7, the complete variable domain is DTGVSQNPRHKITKRGQNVTFRCDPISEHNRLYWYRQTLGQGPEFLTYFQNEAQLEKSRLLSDRFSAERPKGSFSTLEIQRTEQGDSAMYLCASSLTAGEDYEQYFGPGTRLTVT.

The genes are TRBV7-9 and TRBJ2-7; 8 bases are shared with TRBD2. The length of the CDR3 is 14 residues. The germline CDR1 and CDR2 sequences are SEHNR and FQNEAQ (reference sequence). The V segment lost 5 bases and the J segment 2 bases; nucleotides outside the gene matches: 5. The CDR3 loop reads CASSKLADPYEQYF. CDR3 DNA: TGTGCCAGCAGCAAACTAGCGGATCCCTACGAGCAGTACTTC.

CDR3 nucleotide sequence: TGTGCCAGCAGCGTAGGGGGACAGATGAACACTGAAGCTTTCTTT. It specifies CASSVGGQMNTEAFF. V gene TRBV9 combines with J gene TRBJ1-1; 7 nucleotides align to TRBD1. V lost 0 bases and J lost 0; bases outside the gene matches: 2. The CDR3 length is 15 residues. From germline, CDR1 is SGDLS and CDR2 YYNGEE.

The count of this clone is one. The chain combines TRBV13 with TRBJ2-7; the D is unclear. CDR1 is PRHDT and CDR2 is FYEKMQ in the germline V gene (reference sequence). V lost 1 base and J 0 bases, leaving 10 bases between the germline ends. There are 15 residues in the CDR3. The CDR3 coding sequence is TGTGCCAGCAGCTTAGTGCTAGGTAACTCCTACGAGCAGTACTTC. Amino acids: CASSLVLGNSYEQYF. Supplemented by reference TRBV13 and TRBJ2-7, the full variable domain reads AAGVIQSPRHLIKEKRETATLKCYPIPRHDTVYWYQQGPGQDPQFLISFYEKMQSDKGSIPDRFSAQQFSDYHSELNMSSLELGDSALYFCASSLVLGNSYEQYFGPGTRLTVT.

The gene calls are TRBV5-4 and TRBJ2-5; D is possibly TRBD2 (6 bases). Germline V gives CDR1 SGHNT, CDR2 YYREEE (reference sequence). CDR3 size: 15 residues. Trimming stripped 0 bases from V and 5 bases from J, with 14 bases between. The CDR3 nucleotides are TGTGCCAGCAGCTTGGAACTGGGGGGTGTTGAGACCCAGTACTTC. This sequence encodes CASSLELGGVETQYF.

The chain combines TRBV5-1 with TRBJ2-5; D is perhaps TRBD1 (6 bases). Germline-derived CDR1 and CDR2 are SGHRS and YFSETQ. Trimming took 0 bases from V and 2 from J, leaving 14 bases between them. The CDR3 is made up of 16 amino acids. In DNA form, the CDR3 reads TGCGCCAGCAGCTTGGTTTTCAGGGGACCTCAAGAGACCCAGTACTTC. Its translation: CASSLVFRGPQETQYF.

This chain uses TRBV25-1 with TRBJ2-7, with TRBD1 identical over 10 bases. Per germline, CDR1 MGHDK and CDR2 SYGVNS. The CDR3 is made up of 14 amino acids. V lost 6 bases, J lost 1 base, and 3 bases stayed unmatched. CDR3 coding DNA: TGTGCCAGCAGAGGGACAGGGGCTTCCTACGAGCAGTACTTC. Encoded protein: CASRGTGASYEQYF.